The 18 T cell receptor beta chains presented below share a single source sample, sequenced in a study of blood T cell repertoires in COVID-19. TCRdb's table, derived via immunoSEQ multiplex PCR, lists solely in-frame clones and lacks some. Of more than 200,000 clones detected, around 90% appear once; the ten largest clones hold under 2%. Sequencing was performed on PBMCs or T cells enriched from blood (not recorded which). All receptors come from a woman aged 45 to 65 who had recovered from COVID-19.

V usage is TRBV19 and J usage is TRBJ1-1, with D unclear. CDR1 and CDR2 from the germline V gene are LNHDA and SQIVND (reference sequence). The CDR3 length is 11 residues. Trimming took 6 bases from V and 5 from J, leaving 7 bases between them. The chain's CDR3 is CASRRVTEAFF. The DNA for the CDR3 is TGTGCCAGTAGGAGGGTTACTGAAGCTTTCTTT.

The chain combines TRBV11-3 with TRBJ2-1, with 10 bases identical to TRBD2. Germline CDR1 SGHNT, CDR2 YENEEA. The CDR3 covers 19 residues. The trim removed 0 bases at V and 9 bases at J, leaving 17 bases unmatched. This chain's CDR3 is CASSLEGRWVAGGRSEQFF. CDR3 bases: TGTGCCAGCAGCTTAGAGGGGCGATGGGTAGCGGGAGGTCGGAGTGAGCAGTTCTTC.

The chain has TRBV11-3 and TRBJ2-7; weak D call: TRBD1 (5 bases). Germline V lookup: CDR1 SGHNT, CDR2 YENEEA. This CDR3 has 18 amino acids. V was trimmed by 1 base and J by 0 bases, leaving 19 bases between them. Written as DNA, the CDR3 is TGTGCCAGCAGCTTAGTCCAGCCTCTCAAGGACAACTCCTACGAGCAGTACTTC. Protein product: CASSLVQPLKDNSYEQYF. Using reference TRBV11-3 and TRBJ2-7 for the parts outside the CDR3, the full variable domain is EAGVVQSPRYKIIEKKQPVAFWCNPISGHNTLYWYLQNLGQGPELLIRYENEEAVDDSQLPKDRFSAERLKGVDSTLKIQPAELGDSAVYLCASSLVQPLKDNSYEQYFGPGTRLTVT.

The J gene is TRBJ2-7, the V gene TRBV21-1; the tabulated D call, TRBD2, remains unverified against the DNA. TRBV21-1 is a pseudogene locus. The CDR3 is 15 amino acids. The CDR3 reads CASMAESSGETEQYF. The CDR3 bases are TGTGCCAGCATGGCCGAATCCTCGGGGGAGACCGAGCAGTACTTC.

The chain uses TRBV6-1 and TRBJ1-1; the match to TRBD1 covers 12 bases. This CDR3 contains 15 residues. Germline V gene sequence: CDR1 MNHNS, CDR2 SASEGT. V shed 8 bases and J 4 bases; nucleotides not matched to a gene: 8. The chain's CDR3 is CASRGGTGGLTEAFF. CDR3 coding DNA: TGTGCCAGCCGGGGGGGGACAGGGGGCCTCACTGAAGCTTTCTTT.

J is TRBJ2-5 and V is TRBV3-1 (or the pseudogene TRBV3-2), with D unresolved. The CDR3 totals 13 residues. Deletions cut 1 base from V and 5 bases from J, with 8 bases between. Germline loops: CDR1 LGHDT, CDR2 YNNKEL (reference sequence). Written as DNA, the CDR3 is TGTGCCAGCAGCCAAGTACGAGTCGAGACCCAGTACTTC. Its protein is CASSQVRVETQYF.

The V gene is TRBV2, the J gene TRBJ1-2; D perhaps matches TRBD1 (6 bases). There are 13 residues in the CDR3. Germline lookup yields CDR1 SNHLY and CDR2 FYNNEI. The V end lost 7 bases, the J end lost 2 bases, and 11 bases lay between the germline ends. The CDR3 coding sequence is TGTGCCAGCACCGGACAGAGGAACTATGGCTACACCTTC. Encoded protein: CASTGQRNYGYTF.

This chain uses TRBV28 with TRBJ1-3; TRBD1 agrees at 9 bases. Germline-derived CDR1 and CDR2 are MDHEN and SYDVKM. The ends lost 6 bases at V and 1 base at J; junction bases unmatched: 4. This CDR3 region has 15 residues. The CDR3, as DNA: TGTGCCAGCAGCTGGGACAGGGAGTCTGGAAACACCATATATTTT. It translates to CASSWDRESGNTIYF.

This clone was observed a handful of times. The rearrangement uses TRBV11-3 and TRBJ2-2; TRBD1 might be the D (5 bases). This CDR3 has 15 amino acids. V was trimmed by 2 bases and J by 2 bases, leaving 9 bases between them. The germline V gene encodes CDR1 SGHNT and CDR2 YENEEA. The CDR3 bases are TGTGCCAGCAGCTTAAGGGGCGGAAACACCGGGGAGCTGTTTTTT. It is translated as CASSLRGGNTGELFF.

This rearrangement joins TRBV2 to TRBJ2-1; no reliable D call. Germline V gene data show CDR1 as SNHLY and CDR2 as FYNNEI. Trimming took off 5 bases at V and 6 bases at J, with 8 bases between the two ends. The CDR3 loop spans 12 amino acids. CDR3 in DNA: TGTGCCAGCAGTCTCTTTTCCAATGAGCAGTTCTTC. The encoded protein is CASSLFSNEQFF.

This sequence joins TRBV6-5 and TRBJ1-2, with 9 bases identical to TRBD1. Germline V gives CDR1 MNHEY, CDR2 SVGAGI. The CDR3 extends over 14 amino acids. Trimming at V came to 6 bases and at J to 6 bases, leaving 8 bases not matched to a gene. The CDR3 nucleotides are TGTGCCAGCAGGATAGCCGGGACAGGGCATGGCTACACCTTC. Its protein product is CASRIAGTGHGYTF.

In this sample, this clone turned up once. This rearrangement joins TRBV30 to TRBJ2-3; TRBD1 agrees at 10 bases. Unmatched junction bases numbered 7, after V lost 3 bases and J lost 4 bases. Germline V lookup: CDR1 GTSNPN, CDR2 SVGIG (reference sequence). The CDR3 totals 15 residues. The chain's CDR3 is CAWRGDRGRSDTQYF. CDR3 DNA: TGTGCCTGGAGAGGAGACAGGGGGCGATCAGATACGCAGTATTTT.

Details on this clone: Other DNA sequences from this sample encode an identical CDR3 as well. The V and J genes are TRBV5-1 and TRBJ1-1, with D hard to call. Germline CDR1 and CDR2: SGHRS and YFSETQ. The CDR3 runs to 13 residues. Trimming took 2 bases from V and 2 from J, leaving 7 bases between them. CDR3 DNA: TGCGCCAGCAGCTTTAGACAAAACACTGAAGCTTTCTTT. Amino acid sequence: CASSFRQNTEAFF.

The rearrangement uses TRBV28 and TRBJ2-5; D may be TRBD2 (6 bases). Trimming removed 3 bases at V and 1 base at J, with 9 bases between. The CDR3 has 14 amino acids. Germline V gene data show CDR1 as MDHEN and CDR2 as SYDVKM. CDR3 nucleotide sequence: TGTGCCAGCAGTTTGGCGGGATCCCAAGAGACCCAGTACTTC. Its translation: CASSLAGSQETQYF.

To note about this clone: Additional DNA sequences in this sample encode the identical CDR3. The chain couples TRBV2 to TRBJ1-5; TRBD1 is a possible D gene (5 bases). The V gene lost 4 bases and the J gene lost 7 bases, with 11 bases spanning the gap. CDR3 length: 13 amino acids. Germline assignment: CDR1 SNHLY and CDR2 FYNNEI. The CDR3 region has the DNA TGTGCCAGCAGTGGTCAGGGAAACCAGCCCCAGCATTTT. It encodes CASSGQGNQPQHF.

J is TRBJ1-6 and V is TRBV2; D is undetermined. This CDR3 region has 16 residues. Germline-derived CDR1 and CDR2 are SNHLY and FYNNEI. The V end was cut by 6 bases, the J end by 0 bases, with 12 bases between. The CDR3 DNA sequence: TGTGCCAGCAGAGGAGGTCTGAGCTCCTATAATTCACCCCTCCACTTT. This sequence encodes CASRGGLSSYNSPLHF.

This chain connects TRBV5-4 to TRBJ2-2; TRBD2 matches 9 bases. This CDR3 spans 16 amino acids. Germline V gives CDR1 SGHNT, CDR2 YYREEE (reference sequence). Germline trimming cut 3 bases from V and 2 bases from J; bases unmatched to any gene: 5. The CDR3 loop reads CASSSKAGGNTGELFF. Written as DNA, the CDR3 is TGTGCCAGCAGCTCTAAAGCGGGAGGCAACACCGGGGAGCTGTTTTTT.

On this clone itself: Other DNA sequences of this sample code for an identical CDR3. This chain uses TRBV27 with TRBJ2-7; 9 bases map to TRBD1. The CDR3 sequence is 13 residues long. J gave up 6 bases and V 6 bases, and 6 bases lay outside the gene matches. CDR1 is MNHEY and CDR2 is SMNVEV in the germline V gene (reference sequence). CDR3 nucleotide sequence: TGTGCCAGCAGCTGGGACAGGGAGGGCGAGCAGTACTTC. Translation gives CASSWDREGEQYF.